A few counts support the clone carrying this T cell receptor beta chain. The target antigen is unknown. This specimen belongs to a study of prognosis after radiotherapy for stage I lung cancer. Study-wide points: Medians of roughly 10,000 versus 7,000 showed unique TCR clone counts falling after stereotactic body radiation therapy. It is unknown whether the expanded TCR clones recognize the tumor.

The blood draw at each of two time points yielded around 6.2 milliliters of peripheral blood. V was cut by 2 bases and J by 4 bases, with 9 bases left in between. The germline V gene has CDR1 SQVTM and CDR2 ANQGSEA. The length of the CDR3 is 13 residues. By two-round multiplex PCR, the TCR beta CDR3 was amplified from genomic DNA. Round-one PCR had primers specific to each TRBV and TRBJ gene. Via MiXCR, TCRdb re-called the multiplex PCR reads, giving one row per CDR3 protein. Among about 35,000 distinct CDR3 sequences listed, 30% to 35% were seen once. Sample: PBMCs, taken before or after stereotactic body radiation therapy (not recorded which). The sequence was obtained from a donor aged 50 or older with non-small cell lung cancer. V gene TRBV29-1 combines with J gene TRBJ2-1, with D possibly TRBD2 on 5 matching bases. The CDR3 loop is CSVELALYNEQFF. As DNA, the CDR3 is TGCAGCGTTGAACTAGCCCTATACAATGAGCAGTTCTTC.